The clone carrying this TCR beta chain was observed a handful of times. Source study methods: Reference gene primer amplification yielded estimated nucleated cell counts. Data came from immunoSEQ multiplex PCR; TCRdb stores just in-frame clones and leaves some out. For V, J and clone size, that table is used; D and trimming come from the DNA. Counted here are about 160,000 clones, 75% to 90% occurring once; the ten biggest clones make up more than 2%. V lost 2 bases to trimming and J lost 5 bases; unmatched junction nucleotides: 4. This CDR3 spans 13 amino acids. CDR1 and CDR2 from the germline V gene are SQVTM and ANQGSEA. These data belong to a study of blood T cell repertoires in COVID-19. On the study more broadly: COVID-19 samples, acute and convalescent, were from the United States, Italy and Spain. PBMCs, B-cell-depleted T cells, or T cells were the source of the cDNA or gDNA that made up the material.

The sequenced sample consisted of peripheral blood. The receptor's source is a man in his sixties or seventies with acute or convalescent COVID-19. J is TRBJ1-2 and V is TRBV29-1, with TRBD1 identical over 8 bases. The CDR3 DNA reads TGCAGCGTTGAACCGAACAGGGGGTATGGCTACACCTTC. Translating it yields CSVEPNRGYGYTF.